What follows describes a single TCR beta chain. Its antigen is undetermined. Assay used: immunoSEQ multiplex PCR; TCRdb lists only in-frame clones, some missing. Of 100,000 or so clones listed, approximately 86% are singletons. These data come from a study of cytomegalovirus exposure and HLA in healthy donors. Separate from the approximately 650-subject first cohort, the approximately 120-subject validation cohort was the one that the donors belonged to. Study findings and constraints: Specificity of a few CMV-associated chains for CMV antigens was verified in vitro. Published work reported that the classifier diagnosed cytomegalovirus status with high specificity and sensitivity. Across donors, most TCRs were seen rarely, yet some public ones were widespread.

The length of the CDR3 is 18 residues. Germline V gives CDR1 SGHVS, CDR2 FQNEAQ. V lost 5 bases, J lost 6 bases, and 21 bases stayed unmatched. The TCR sequence derives from a woman aged 18-30 years in good health and CMV-seropositive. The V gene is TRBV7-8, the J gene TRBJ2-7; 8 bases line up with TRBD2. Source material: PBMCs. CDR3 bases: TGTGCCAGCAGCCGAATTCGGACCCTACTAGCGGAGGGGCCCGAGCAGTACTTC. Amino acid sequence: CASSRIRTLLAEGPEQYF.